These 3 T cell receptor beta chains originate from one sample sequenced in a study of cytomegalovirus exposure and HLA in healthy donors. PCR was performed using 60 Vbeta and 13 Jbeta primers. TCRdb's table, derived via immunoSEQ multiplex PCR, lists solely in-frame clones and lacks some. The repertoire includes 200,000 to 250,000 clones, more than 75% of them detected once, and approximately 3.9% sits in the top ten. Sample: PBMCs. The receptors were gathered from a male donor in good health and CMV-seronegative.

The rearrangement joins TRBV19 to TRBJ1-1; 10 nucleotides agree with TRBD1. Germline values: CDR1 LNHDA, CDR2 SQIVND (reference sequence). Trimming removed 5 bases from V and 8 bases from J; junction bases left unmatched: 5. The CDR3 consists of 13 residues. This chain's CDR3 is CASSLDRGTEAFF. The CDR3 DNA sequence: TGTGCCAGTAGTTTGGACAGGGGGACCGAAGCTTTCTTT.

V is TRBV6-1 and J is TRBJ2-1; D gene unclear. CDR1 is MNHNS, CDR2 SASEGT, per germline. V lost 7 bases, J lost 0 bases, and 10 bases lay in between. This CDR3 has 14 residues. The CDR3 spells CASTQVSSYNEQFF. As DNA, the CDR3 is TGTGCCAGCACCCAGGTGTCCTCCTACAATGAGCAGTTCTTC.

The rearrangement uses TRBV27 and TRBJ2-3; 15 bases align to TRBD2. There are 20 residues in the CDR3. V lost 0 bases to trimming and J lost 1 base; unmatched junction nucleotides: 8. Germline V CDR1 and CDR2: MNHEY, SMNVEV (reference sequence). CDR3 in amino acids: CASSLSGLAGGDVGTDTQYF. CDR3 coding DNA: TGTGCCAGCAGTTTATCGGGACTAGCGGGAGGAGACGTTGGCACAGATACGCAGTATTTT.